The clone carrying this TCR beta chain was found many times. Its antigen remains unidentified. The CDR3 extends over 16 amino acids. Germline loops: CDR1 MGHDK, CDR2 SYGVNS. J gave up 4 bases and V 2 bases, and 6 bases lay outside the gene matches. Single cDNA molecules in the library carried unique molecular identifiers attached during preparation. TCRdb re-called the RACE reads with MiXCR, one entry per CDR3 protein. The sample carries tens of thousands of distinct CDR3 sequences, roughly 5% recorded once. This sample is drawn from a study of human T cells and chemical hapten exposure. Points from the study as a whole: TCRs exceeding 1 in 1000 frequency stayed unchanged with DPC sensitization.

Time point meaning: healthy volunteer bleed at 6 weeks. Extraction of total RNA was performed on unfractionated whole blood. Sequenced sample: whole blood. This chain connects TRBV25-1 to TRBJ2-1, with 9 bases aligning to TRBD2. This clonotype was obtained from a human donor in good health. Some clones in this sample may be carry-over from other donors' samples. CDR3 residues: CASSETPSGVYNEQFF. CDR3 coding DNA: TGTGCCAGCAGTGAAACCCCTAGCGGGGTTTACAATGAGCAGTTCTTC.